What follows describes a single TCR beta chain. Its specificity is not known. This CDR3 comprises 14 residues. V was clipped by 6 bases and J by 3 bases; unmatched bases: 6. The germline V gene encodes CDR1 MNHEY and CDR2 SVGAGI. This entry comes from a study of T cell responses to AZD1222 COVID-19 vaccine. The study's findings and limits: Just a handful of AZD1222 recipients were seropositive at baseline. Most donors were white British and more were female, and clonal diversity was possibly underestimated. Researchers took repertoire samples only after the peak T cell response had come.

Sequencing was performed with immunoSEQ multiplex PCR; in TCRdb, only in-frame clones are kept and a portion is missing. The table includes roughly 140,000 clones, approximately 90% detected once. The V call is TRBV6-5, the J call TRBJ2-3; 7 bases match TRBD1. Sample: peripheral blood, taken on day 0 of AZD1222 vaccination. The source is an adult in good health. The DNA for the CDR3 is TGTGCCAGCAGGCCGACAGGGTTGACAGATACGCAGTATTTT. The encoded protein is CASRPTGLTDTQYF.